These 19 T cell receptor beta chains came from one sample sequenced in a study of blood T cell repertoires in COVID-19 (dated by TCRdb to 2019 to 2021). Libraries were constructed by the immunoSEQ multiplex PCR assay. The clones in this table, taken by TCRdb from immuneACCESS, are in-frame only. Not every clone is retained; where verified, under half of the shortfall comes from an unresolved V gene, and the cause of the rest is unknown. The table for this sample lists fewer than 350,000 clones; about nine tenths of them were counted only once. Of the sample, 1.7% is held by the ten largest clones. The sequenced sample consisted of PBMCs or T cells enriched from blood (not recorded which). These receptors were taken from a woman aged 40 to 49 who had recovered from COVID-19.

The rearrangement joins TRBV4-2 to TRBJ2-2; 8 nucleotides line up with TRBD1. After removal of 0 bases from V and 5 bases from J, the junction contained 5 bases not matched to a gene. Germline V lookup: CDR1 LGHNA, CDR2 YNFKEQ. The CDR3 is 16 amino acids. The CDR3 nucleotides read TGTGCCAGCAGCCAAGAGTGGCAGGGGGCGACCGGGGAGCTGTTTTTT. Translating it yields CASSQEWQGATGELFF.

This clone has a handful of counts. The rearrangement links TRBV24-1 to TRBJ1-5; tentative D call: TRBD1 (5 bases). CDR3 length: 14 amino acids. V was cut by 5 bases and J by 3 bases, with 10 bases left in between. Germline-derived CDR1 and CDR2 are KGHDR and SFDVKD. The CDR3 DNA reads TGTGCCACCAGTGCCGGGGGGTTCAATCAGCCCCAGCATTTT. Amino acid sequence: CATSAGGFNQPQHF.

The genes are TRBV19 and TRBJ1-2; TRBD1 agrees at 7 bases. J lost 5 bases, V lost 4 bases, and 13 bases had no gene match. Germline lookup yields CDR1 LNHDA and CDR2 SQIVND (reference sequence). The CDR3 is made up of 16 amino acids. CDR3 region: CASSTTFYRGEYGYTF. CDR3 coding DNA: TGTGCCAGTAGTACCACCTTCTACAGGGGCGAGTATGGCTACACCTTC.

This clone was seen only once. V usage is TRBV7-2 and J usage is TRBJ2-7, with 10 bases aligning to TRBD2. The V and J ends lost 5 bases and 5 bases, in that order; junction bases with no gene match: 15. Germline lookup yields CDR1 SGHTA and CDR2 FQGNSA. The CDR3 spans 17 residues. CDR3 DNA sequence: TGTGCCAGCAGCCTCCGACTAGCGGGTGGGCTGTTCCACGAGCAGTACTTC. Translated, it gives CASSLRLAGGLFHEQYF. The entire variable domain, with the rest obtained from reference TRBV7-2 and TRBJ2-7, is as follows: GAGVSQSPSNKVTEKGKDVELRCDPISGHTALYWYRQSLGQGLEFLIYFQGNSAPDKSGLPSDRFSAERTGGSVSTLTIQRTQQEDSAVYLCASSLRLAGGLFHEQYFGPGTRLTVT.

The table lists this clone with a count of one. The DNA of the CDR3 is TGTGCCACCGGGACAGGGGTGGACGAGCAGTACTTC. Residues: CATGTGVDEQYF. The J gene is TRBJ2-7, the V gene TRBV15; TRBD1 aligns across 10 bases. Germline CDR1 is LNHNV and CDR2 is YYDKDF (reference sequence). V lost 8 bases, J lost 5 bases, and 3 bases stayed unmatched. The CDR3 extends over 12 amino acids.

As for this clone: Other DNA variants within this sample encode the same CDR3. The chain employs TRBV3-1 (or the pseudogene TRBV3-2) and TRBJ1-2, with 7 bases fitting TRBD1. Trimming at V came to 4 bases and at J to 2 bases, leaving 4 bases not matched to a gene. Germline V gene lookup returns CDR1 LGHDT and CDR2 YNNKEL (reference sequence). This CDR3 contains 14 residues. The CDR3 is CASSLRQGNYGYTF. CDR3 nucleotides: TGTGCCAGCAGCCTGCGACAGGGCAACTATGGCTACACCTTC.

This chain links TRBV25-1 with TRBJ2-7; D call uncertain. Trimming left V 6 bases short and J 5 bases short, with 11 bases between. The germline CDR1 and CDR2 sequences are MGHDK and SYGVNS. The CDR3 runs to 12 residues. CDR3: CASRASAHEQYF. CDR3 DNA sequence: TGTGCCAGCAGAGCCAGCGCGCACGAGCAGTACTTC.

This chain connects TRBV6-5 to TRBJ2-6, with D unclear. The CDR3 sequence is 15 residues long. Trimming left V 0 bases short and J 1 base short, with 4 bases between. From germline, CDR1 is MNHEY and CDR2 SVGAGI. The CDR3 DNA reads TGTGCCAGCAGTTACTCCAGTTCTGGGGCCAACGTCCTGACTTTC. Its protein is CASSYSSSGANVLTF.

This clone has a handful of counts. The chain carries TRBV7-2 and TRBJ1-2; 8 nucleotides align to TRBD1. V was pared by 5 bases and J by 5 bases, with 7 bases of the junction left unmatched. The CDR3 has 14 residues. CDR1 and CDR2 from the germline V gene are SGHTA and FQGNSA. CDR3 in amino acids: CASSRDRGGYGYTF. In nucleotides, the CDR3 is TGTGCCAGCAGCCGCGACAGGGGAGGGTATGGCTACACCTTC. The full variable domain, its missing parts supplied by reference TRBV7-2 and TRBJ1-2, is GAGVSQSPSNKVTEKGKDVELRCDPISGHTALYWYRQSLGQGLEFLIYFQGNSAPDKSGLPSDRFSAERTGGSVSTLTIQRTQQEDSAVYLCASSRDRGGYGYTFGSGTRLTVV.

The CDR3 here is CASSPGGRNSPLHF. The CDR3 DNA sequence: TGTGCCAGCAGCCCGGGGGGGCGGAATTCACCCCTCCACTTT. The rearrangement links TRBV2 to TRBJ1-6; D might be TRBD1 (6 bases). The CDR3 consists of 14 residues. V lost 6 bases and J lost 7, with 13 bases in between. CDR1 is SNHLY, CDR2 FYNNEI, per germline. Using reference TRBV2 and TRBJ1-6 for the parts outside the CDR3, the full variable domain is EPEVTQTPSHQVTQMGQEVILRCVPISNHLYFYWYRQILGQKVEFLVSFYNNEISEKSEIFDDQFSVERPDGSNFTLKIRSTKLEDSAMYFCASSPGGRNSPLHFGNGTRLTVT.

This chain's CDR3 is CASSPQGTSNTEAFF. In DNA, the CDR3 is TGTGCCAGCAGCCCACAAGGGACATCGAACACTGAAGCTTTCTTT. The chain joins TRBV7-9 to TRBJ1-1; TRBD1 is a possible D gene (6 bases). The CDR3 extends over 15 amino acids. CDR1 and CDR2 (germline): SEHNR, FQNEAQ (reference sequence). V lost 5 bases and J lost 1, with 14 bases in between.

CDR3 sequence: CATSDSTGQGRTGELFF. CDR3 bases: TGTGCCACCAGTGATTCCACCGGACAGGGGAGGACCGGGGAGCTGTTTTTT. The gene calls are TRBV24-1 and TRBJ2-2; 9 positions agree with TRBD1. The trim removed 2 bases at V and 5 bases at J, leaving 8 bases unmatched. Per germline, CDR1 KGHDR and CDR2 SFDVKD. This CDR3 contains 17 residues.

The chain combines TRBV19 with TRBJ2-7, with 9 bases identical to TRBD1. The junction had 13 bases not matched to a gene; V was cut back by 3 bases and J by 7 bases. This CDR3 spans 16 amino acids. Germline loops: CDR1 LNHDA, CDR2 SQIVND (reference sequence). Written as DNA, the CDR3 is TGTGCCAGTAGTATCCTTCCGGGACAGGGAGTATATGAGCAGTACTTC. Translated: CASSILPGQGVYEQYF. Complete variable domain (other parts from reference TRBV19 and TRBJ2-7): DGGITQSPKYLFRKEGQNVTLSCEQNLNHDAMYWYRQDPGQGLRLIYYSQIVNDFQKGDIAEGYSVSREKKESFPLTVTSAQKNPTAFYLCASSILPGQGVYEQYFGPGTRLTVT.

The chain recombines TRBV6-2 or TRBV6-3 with TRBJ1-2, with a possible D match to TRBD1 (6 bases). Germline CDR1 is MNHEY and CDR2 is SVGEGT. Trimming shortened V by 4 bases and J by 8 bases, and 17 bases separated the two germline ends. There are 14 residues in the CDR3. CDR3 in amino acids: CASSSDGTSRGYTF. For the CDR3, the DNA is TGTGCCAGCAGTTCCGACGGGACATCGCGCGGCTACACCTTC.

V gene TRBV7-8 combines with J gene TRBJ2-7; D remains ambiguous. V was trimmed by 0 bases and J by 6 bases, leaving 3 bases between them. CDR3 length equals 11 residues. Germline CDR1 SGHVS, CDR2 FQNEAQ. CDR3 protein: CASSLAREQYF. The CDR3 nucleotides read TGTGCCAGCAGCTTAGCTCGCGAGCAGTACTTC. The whole variable domain, filled in from reference TRBV7-8 and TRBJ2-7, reads GAGVSQSPRYKVAKRGQDVALRCDPISGHVSLFWYQQALGQGPEFLTYFQNEAQLDKSGLPSDRFFAERPEGSVSTLKIQRTQQEDSAVYLCASSLAREQYFGPGTRLTVT.

The chain couples TRBV5-4 to TRBJ2-1, with D unclear. Germline loops: CDR1 SGHNT, CDR2 YYREEE (reference sequence). The CDR3 has 17 residues. Trimming removed 4 bases from V and 0 bases from J, with 17 bases in between. This chain's CDR3 is CASSQRLLTLSYNEQFF. For the CDR3, the DNA is TGTGCCAGCAGCCAACGACTCCTGACCCTCTCCTACAATGAGCAGTTCTTC.

This clone was found a few times. The chain employs TRBV7-2 and TRBJ1-2, with a possible D match to TRBD1 (6 bases). Between the trimmed V and J ends, which lost 5 bases and 5 bases, there was a span of 15 bases. CDR3 length: 14 residues. CDR1 and CDR2 (germline): SGHTA, FQGNSA. CDR3 bases: TGTGCCAGCAGCCTCTCCCGGACAGCTTATGGCTACACCTTC. Its protein is CASSLSRTAYGYTF. Full variable domain (remainder filled in from reference TRBV7-2 and TRBJ1-2): GAGVSQSPSNKVTEKGKDVELRCDPISGHTALYWYRQSLGQGLEFLIYFQGNSAPDKSGLPSDRFSAERTGGSVSTLTIQRTQQEDSAVYLCASSLSRTAYGYTFGSGTRLTVV.

This chain links TRBV7-3 with TRBJ2-7; 8 nucleotides agree with TRBD2. Germline values: CDR1 SGHTA, CDR2 FQGTGA. V lost 6 bases and J lost 4; bases outside the gene matches: 8. The CDR3 is 14 amino acids. The CDR3 DNA reads as TGTGCCAGCAGGGCCCGGCGGGAGGAGTACGAGCAGTACTTC. Translating gives CASRARREEYEQYF. Using reference TRBV7-3 and TRBJ2-7 for the parts outside the CDR3, the full variable domain is GAGVSQTPSNKVTEKGKYVELRCDPISGHTALYWYRQSLGQGPEFLIYFQGTGAADDSGLPNDRFFAVRPEGSVSTLKIQRTERGDSAVYLCASRARREEYEQYFGPGTRLTVT.

This clone has just one count. This sequence joins TRBV1 and TRBJ1-4; TRBD1 reflects the table's D call only, with no check against the DNA. TRBV1 is termed a pseudogene. The CDR3 loop spans 20 amino acids. This chain's CDR3 is CTSSQAPGQGVYSTNEKLFF. In nucleotides, the CDR3 is TGCACCAGCAGCCAAGCCCCCGGACAGGGGGTCTATAGCACTAATGAAAAACTGTTTTTT.